This TCR beta chain was sequenced during a study of cytomegalovirus exposure and HLA in healthy donors. Method: immunoSEQ multiplex PCR; TCRdb's copy keeps in-frame clones and lacks some. Of approximately 150,000 clones in the sample, 87% are singletons; the top ten hold roughly 4.8%. Study conclusions and caveats: TCR sequences were mostly rare, though some public TCRs occurred in many donors.

Germline V gene lookup returns CDR1 SGHTA and CDR2 FQGNSA. The length of the CDR3 is 15 residues. The ends were cut back, 5 bases at V and 0 bases at J, with 14 bases in the middle. A single count supports this clone. Its specificity is unknown. This chain connects TRBV7-2 to TRBJ2-7, with a possible D match to TRBD2 (5 bases). Sequenced sample: PBMCs. This receptor was taken from a young man in good health and CMV-seropositive. This CDR3 is CASSPRGRYSYEQYF. DNA for the CDR3: TGTGCCAGCAGCCCTCGCGGGCGGTACTCCTACGAGCAGTACTTC.